This T cell receptor beta chain originates from a study of monozygotic twins with inflammatory bowel disease. For both chains, the TCRalpha and TCRbeta cDNA went through two nested PCRs of around 15 and 10 cycles. Each CDR3 protein gets one entry in TCRdb, which reprocessed the 5' RACE reads and gives no DNA. Recorded here are about 300,000 distinct CDR3 sequences; the top ten clones represent 5% to 6%. Whole-study results and caveats: Immunosuppressive treatments were not uniform, and this may have added variability to patient repertoires. People with IBD had fewer clonotypes in common with others than healthy twins did, especially with disease activity.

Germline CDR1 KGHSH, CDR2 LQKENI. The CDR3 extends over 14 amino acids. In regard to this clonotype: The antigen remains undetermined.

Sample: blood. The chain has TRBV18 and TRBJ2-1; TCRdb proposes TRBD2, but this gene call is untestable without DNA. The receptor was isolated from a human donor with ulcerative colitis or Crohn's disease, or a healthy co-twin of an affected twin (not recorded which). CDR3: CASSTSGGAHEQFF. The full variable domain, rest sourced from reference TRBV18 and TRBJ2-1, is NAGVMQNPRHLVRRRGQEARLRCSPMKGHSHVYWYRQLPEEGLKFMVYLQKENIIDESGMPKERFSAEFPKEGPSILRIQQVVRGDSAAYFCASSTSGGAHEQFFGPGTRLTVL.